The clone carrying this T cell receptor (beta chain) was recorded only once. This record comes from a study of CD8 T cells in Susac syndrome. It was with random hexamers that roughly 0.45 to 1 ug RNA was reverse transcribed. TCRdb used MiXCR to reprocess the immunoSEQ multiplex PCR reads, holding one entry per CDR3 protein. There are 400,000 or so distinct CDR3 sequences in the sample; approximately 85% occur only once, and around 0.12% lies in the top ten. Sequenced material: CD8+ T cells from PBMCs. This sequence was found in a human donor with multiple sclerosis.

CDR3: CASSPRLSASYEETQYF. The DNA for the CDR3 is TGTGCCAGCAGTCCACGACTTTCGGCCTCTTATGAGGAGACCCAGTACTTC. The chain uses TRBV28 and TRBJ2-5; D unresolved. Germline CDR1 MDHEN, CDR2 SYDVKM. The V end was cut by 5 bases, the J end by 5 bases, with 24 bases between. This CDR3 contains 17 residues.